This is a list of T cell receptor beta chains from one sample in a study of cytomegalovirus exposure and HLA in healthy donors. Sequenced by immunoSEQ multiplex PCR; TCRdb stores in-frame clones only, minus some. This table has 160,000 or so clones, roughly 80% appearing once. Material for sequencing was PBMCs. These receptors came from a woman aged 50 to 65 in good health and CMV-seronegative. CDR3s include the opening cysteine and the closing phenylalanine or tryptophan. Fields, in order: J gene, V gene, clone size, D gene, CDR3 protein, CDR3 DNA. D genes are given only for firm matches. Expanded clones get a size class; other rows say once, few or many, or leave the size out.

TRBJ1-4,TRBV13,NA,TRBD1,CASSTWTGGNEKLFF,TGTGCCAGCAGCACTTGGACAGGGGGAAATGAAAAACTGTTTTTT
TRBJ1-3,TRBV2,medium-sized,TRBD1,CASSRQGGGNTIYF,TGTGCCAGCAGCCGACAGGGTGGTGGAAACACCATATATTTT
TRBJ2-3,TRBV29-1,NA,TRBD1,CSVERQGKGRTDTQYF,TGCAGCGTTGAACGACAGGGGAAGGGCCGCACAGATACGCAGTATTTT
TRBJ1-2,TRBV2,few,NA,CASSEARGSGYTF,TGTGCCAGCAGTGAAGCTAGGGGGTCAGGCTACACCTTC
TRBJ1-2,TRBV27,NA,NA,CASSLGTLYGYTF,TGTGCCAGCAGTTTAGGGACACTCTATGGCTACACCTTC
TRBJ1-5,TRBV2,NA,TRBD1,CASTEVQGFDQPQHF,TGTGCCAGCACCGAGGTACAGGGGTTCGATCAGCCCCAGCATTTT
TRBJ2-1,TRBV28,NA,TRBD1,CASSQLDRGYNEQFF,TGTGCCAGCAGCCAGTTAGACAGGGGGTACAATGAGCAGTTCTTC
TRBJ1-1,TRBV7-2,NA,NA,CASSYTGLGGTEAFF,TGTGCCAGCAGCTATACAGGGTTAGGGGGCACTGAAGCTTTCTTT
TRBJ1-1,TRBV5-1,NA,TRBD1,CASSLVGQTMNTEAFF,TGCGCCAGCAGCTTGGTGGGACAGACCATGAACACTGAAGCTTTCTTT
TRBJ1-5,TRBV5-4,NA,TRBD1,CASQRQGDNQPQHF,TGTGCCAGCCAGCGGCAGGGGGATAATCAGCCCCAGCATTTT
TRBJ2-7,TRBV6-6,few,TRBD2,CASSYSAGGSYEQYF,TGTGCCAGCAGTTACTCGGCGGGGGGGTCCTACGAGCAGTACTTC
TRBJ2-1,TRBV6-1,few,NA,CASSEEPTVFAEQFF,TGTGCCAGCAGTGAAGAACCTACGGTTTTCGCTGAGCAGTTCTTC
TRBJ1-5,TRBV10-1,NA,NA,CASSAGSDQPQHF,TGCGCCAGCAGTGCGGGGTCCGATCAGCCCCAGCATTTT
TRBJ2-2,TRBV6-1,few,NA,CARRESQTGELFF,TGTGCTAGGAGGGAATCCCAGACCGGGGAGCTGTTTTTT
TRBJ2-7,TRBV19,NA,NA,CASSSDRVYEQYF,TGTGCCAGTAGTAGCGACAGAGTCTACGAGCAGTACTTC
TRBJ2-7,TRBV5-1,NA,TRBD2,CASSLASGTAYEQYF,TGCGCCAGCAGCTTAGCTAGCGGGACGGCCTACGAGCAGTACTTC
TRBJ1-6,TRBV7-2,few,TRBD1,CASSHRGGPLHF,TGTGCCAGCAGCCACAGGGGCGGACCCCTCCACTTT
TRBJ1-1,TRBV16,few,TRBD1,CASSQAQTYRGQTEAFF,TGTGCCAGCAGCCAGGCACAGACTTACAGGGGGCAAACTGAAGCTTTCTTT
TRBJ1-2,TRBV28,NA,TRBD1,CASSWTGSYGYTF,TGTGCCAGCAGTTGGACAGGGTCCTATGGCTACACCTTC
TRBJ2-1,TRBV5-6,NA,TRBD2,CASSDWGLAGDSHNEQFF,TGTGCCAGCAGCGACTGGGGACTAGCGGGAGACTCCCACAATGAGCAGTTCTTC
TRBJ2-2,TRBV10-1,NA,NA,CASAEGRGANTGELFF,TGCGCCAGCGCGGAGGGCAGGGGGGCGAACACCGGGGAGCTGTTTTTT
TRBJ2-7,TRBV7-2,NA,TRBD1,CASSWGQGAYEQYF,TGTGCCAGCAGCTGGGGGCAGGGGGCCTACGAGCAGTACTTC
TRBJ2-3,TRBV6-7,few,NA,CASSYSKPPNETRERKADTQYF,TGTGCCAGCAGTTACTCCAAGCCCCCCAACGAGACTAGAGAACGTAAGGCAGATACGCAGTATTTT
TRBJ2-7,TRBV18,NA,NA,CASSPTAVLVVEQYF,TGTGCCAGCTCACCGACGGCCGTGCTAGTAGTCGAGCAGTACTTC